This record covers a single TCR beta chain. Its target is not known. MiXCR, run by TCRdb on the 5' RACE reads, gives a single entry per CDR3 protein. The sample includes 85,000 to 100,000 distinct CDR3 sequences, about 9% of them seen just once. The data were taken from a study of CD8 T cells in ankylosing spondylitis. The germline V gene has CDR1 DFQATT and CDR2 SNEGSKA (reference sequence). V was shortened by 6 bases and J by 4 bases, with 16 bases between the two germline ends. The CDR3 covers 15 residues. Study-level results: Reactive arthritis synovial fluid and blood were previously reported to contain some motif variants.

The clonotype was recovered from a male donor with ankylosing spondylitis or in good health (not recorded which). Sequencing was carried out using blood, either unsorted or a sorted T cell fraction (not recorded which). This chain uses TRBV20-1 with TRBJ2-6; D gene uncertain. The CDR3 loop reads CSARPFGLGANVLTF. For the CDR3, the DNA is TGCAGTGCCCGCCCCTTCGGGCTGGGGGCCAACGTCCTGACTTTC.